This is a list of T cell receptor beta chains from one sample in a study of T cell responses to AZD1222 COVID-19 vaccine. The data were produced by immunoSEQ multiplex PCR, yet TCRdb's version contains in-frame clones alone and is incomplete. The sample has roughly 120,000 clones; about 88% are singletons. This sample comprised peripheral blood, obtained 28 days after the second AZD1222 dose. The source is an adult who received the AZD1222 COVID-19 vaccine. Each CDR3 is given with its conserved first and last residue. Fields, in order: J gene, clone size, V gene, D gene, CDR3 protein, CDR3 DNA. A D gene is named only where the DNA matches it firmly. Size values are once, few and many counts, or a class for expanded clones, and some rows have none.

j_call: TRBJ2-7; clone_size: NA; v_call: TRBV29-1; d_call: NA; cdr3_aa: CSVVSEVTYEQYF; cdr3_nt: TGCAGCGTTGTGTCCGAGGTAACCTACGAGCAGTACTTC
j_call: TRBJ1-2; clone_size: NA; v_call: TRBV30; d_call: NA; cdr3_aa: CAWNPGVSGYTF; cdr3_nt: TGTGCCTGGAACCCGGGGGTCTCTGGCTACACCTTC
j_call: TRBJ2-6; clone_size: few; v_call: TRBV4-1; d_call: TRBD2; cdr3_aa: CASSLAGASGANVLTF; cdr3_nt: TGCGCCAGCAGCCTAGCGGGGGCCTCTGGGGCCAACGTCCTGACTTTC
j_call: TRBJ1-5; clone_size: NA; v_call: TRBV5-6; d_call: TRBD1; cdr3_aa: CASSLTGGEDNQPQHF; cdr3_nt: TGTGCCAGCAGCTTAACAGGGGGCGAGGACAATCAGCCCCAGCATTTT
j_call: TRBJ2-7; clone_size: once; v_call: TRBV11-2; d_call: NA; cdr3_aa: CASSSYEQYF; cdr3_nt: TGTGCCAGCAGCTCCTACGAGCAGTACTTC
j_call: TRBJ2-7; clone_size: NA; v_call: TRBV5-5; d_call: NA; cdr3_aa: CASSFLRERYYEQYF; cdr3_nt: TGTGCCAGCAGCTTTCTTCGAGAGAGGTATTACGAGCAGTACTTC
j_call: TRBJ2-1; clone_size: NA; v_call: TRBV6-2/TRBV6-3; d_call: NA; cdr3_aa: CASSSYGASVNEQFF; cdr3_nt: TGTGCCAGCAGTTCATACGGGGCTTCTGTCAATGAGCAGTTCTTC
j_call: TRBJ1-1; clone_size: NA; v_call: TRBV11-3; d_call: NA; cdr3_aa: CASSLVGGEAFF; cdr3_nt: TGTGCCAGCAGCTTAGTTGGGGGGGAAGCTTTCTTT
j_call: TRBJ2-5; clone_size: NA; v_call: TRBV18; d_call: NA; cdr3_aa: CASSRPGTVKETQYF; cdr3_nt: TGTGCCAGCTCAAGGCCGGGGACGGTCAAGGAGACCCAGTACTTC
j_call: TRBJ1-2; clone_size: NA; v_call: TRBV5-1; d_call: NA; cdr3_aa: CASSLEPGRPGFRGYTF; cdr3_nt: TGCGCCAGCAGCTTGGAGCCGGGCAGGCCGGGCTTTCGGGGCTACACCTTC
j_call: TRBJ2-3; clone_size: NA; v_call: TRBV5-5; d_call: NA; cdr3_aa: CASGREADTQYF; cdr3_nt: TGTGCCAGCGGCAGAGAGGCAGATACGCAGTATTTT
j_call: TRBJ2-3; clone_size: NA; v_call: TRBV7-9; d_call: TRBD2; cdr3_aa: CASSSGLAGGTSTDTQYF; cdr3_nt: TGTGCCAGCAGCTCGGGACTAGCGGGGGGGACTAGCACAGATACGCAGTATTTT
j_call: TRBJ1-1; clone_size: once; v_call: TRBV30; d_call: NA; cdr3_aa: CARTRDLNTEAFF; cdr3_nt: TGTGCCCGGACTAGGGACCTGAACACTGAAGCTTTCTTT
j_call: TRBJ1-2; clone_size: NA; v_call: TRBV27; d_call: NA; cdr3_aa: CASSPRQGKGYTF; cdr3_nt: TGTGCCAGCAGTCCTCGCCAGGGTAAGGGCTACACCTTC
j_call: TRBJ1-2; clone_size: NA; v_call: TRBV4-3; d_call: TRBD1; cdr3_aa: CASSQRDRVDYGYTF; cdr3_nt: TGCGCCAGCAGCCAAAGAGACAGGGTGGACTATGGCTACACCTTC
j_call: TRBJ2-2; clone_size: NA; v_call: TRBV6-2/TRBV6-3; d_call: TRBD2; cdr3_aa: CASSRAGGNTGELFF; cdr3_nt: TGTGCCAGCAGTCGTGCGGGGGGAAACACCGGGGAGCTGTTTTTT
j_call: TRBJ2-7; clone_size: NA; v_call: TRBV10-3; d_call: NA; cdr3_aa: CATQRGTSYEQYF; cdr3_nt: TGTGCCACCCAGAGGGGGACGTCCTACGAGCAGTACTTC